The entry below describes one T cell receptor (beta chain). V was pared by 5 bases and J by 2 bases, with 2 bases of the junction left unmatched. The CDR3 loop spans 14 amino acids. CDR1 is KGHSH, CDR2 LQKENI, per germline. The entry originates in a study of blood T cell repertoires in COVID-19. Looking at the study overall: Both acute and convalescent COVID-19 samples were obtained from the United States, Italy and Spain.

As handled by the study authors: Counts of nucleated cells, estimated from reference gene primer amplification, were obtained. Sequencing was performed with immunoSEQ multiplex PCR; in TCRdb, only in-frame clones are kept and a portion is missing. D and trimming were read from the DNA, whereas the V and J calls and clone size are those reported in that table. Altogether 200,000 to 300,000 clones are present, 84% being singletons, with the ten largest covering under 2.5%. The chain recombines TRBV18 with TRBJ1-1, with 10 bases identical to TRBD1. The sequenced sample consisted of peripheral blood. The clonotype was recovered from a man aged 40-55 years who had recovered from COVID-19. The CDR3: CASSGTGVNTEAFF. The CDR3 coding sequence is TGTGCCAGCTCAGGGACAGGGGTAAACACTGAAGCTTTCTTT.